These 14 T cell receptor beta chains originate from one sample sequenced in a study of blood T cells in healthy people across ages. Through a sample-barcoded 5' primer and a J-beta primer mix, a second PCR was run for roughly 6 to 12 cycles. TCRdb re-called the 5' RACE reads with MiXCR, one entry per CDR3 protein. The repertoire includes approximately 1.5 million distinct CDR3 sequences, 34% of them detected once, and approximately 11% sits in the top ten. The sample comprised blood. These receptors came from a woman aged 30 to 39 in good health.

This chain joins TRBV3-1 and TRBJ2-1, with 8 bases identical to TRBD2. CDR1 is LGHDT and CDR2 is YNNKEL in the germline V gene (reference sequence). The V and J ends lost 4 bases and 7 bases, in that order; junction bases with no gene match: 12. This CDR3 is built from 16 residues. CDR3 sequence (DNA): TGTGCCAGCAGCCCGAAAGGGACTAGGGGGAAGAATGAGCAGTTCTTC. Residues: CASSPKGTRGKNEQFF.

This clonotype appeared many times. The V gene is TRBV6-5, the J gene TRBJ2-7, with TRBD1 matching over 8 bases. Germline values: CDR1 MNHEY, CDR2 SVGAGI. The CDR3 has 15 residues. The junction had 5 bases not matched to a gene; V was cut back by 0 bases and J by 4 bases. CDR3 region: CASSYSVRGQYEQYF. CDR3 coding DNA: TGTGCCAGCAGTTACTCGGTCAGGGGGCAATACGAGCAGTACTTC.

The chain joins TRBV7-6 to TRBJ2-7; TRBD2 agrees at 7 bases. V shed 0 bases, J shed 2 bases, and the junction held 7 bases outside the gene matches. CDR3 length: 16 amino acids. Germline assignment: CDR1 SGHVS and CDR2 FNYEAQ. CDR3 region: CASSLAPWEGPYEQYF. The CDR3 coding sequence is TGTGCCAGCAGCTTAGCTCCCTGGGAGGGGCCCTACGAGCAGTACTTC.

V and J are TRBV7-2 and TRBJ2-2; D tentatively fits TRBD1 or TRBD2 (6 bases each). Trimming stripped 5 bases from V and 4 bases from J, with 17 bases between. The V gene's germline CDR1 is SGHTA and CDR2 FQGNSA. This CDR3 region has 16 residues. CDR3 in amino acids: CASSQEGGRGTGELFF. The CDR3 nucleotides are TGTGCCAGCAGCCAAGAGGGGGGCCGCGGCACCGGGGAGCTGTTTTTT. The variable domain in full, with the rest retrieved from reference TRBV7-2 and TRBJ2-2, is GAGVSQSPSNKVTEKGKDVELRCDPISGHTALYWYRQSLGQGLEFLIYFQGNSAPDKSGLPSDRFSAERTGGSVSTLTIQRTQQEDSAVYLCASSQEGGRGTGELFFGEGSRLTVL.

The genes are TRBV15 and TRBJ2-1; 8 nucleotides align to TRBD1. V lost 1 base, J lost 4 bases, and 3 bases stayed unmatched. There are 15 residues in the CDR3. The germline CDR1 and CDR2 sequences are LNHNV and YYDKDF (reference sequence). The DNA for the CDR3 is TGTGCCACCAGCAGAGGCCAGGGGGCGTACAATGAGCAGTTCTTC. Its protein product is CATSRGQGAYNEQFF. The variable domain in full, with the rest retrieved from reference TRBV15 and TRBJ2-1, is DAMVIQNPRYQVTQFGKPVTLSCSQTLNHNVMYWYQQKSSQAPKLLFHYYDKDFNNEADTPDNFQSRRPNTSFCFLDIRSPGLGDTAMYLCATSRGQGAYNEQFFGPGTRLTVL.

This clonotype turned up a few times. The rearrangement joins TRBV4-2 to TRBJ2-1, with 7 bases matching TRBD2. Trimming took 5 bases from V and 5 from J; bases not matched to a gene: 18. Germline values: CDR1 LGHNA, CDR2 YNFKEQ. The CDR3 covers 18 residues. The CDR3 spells CASSKTYPSGEIHNEQFF. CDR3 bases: TGTGCCAGCAGCAAAACCTACCCGAGCGGGGAGATCCACAATGAGCAGTTCTTC.

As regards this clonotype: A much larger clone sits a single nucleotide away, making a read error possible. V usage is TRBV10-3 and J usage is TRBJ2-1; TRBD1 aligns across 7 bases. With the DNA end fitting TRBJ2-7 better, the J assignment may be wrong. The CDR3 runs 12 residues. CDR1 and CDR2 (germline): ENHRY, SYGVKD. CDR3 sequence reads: CATMTGYNEQYF. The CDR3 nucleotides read TGTGCCACCATGACAGGGTACAATGAGCAGTACTTC.

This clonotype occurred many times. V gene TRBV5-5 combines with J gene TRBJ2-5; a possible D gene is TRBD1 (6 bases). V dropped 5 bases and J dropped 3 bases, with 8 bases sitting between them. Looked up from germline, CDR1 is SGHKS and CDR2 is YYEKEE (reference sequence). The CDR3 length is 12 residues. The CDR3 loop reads CASRRTEETQYF. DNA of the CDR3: TGTGCCAGCAGACGGACAGAAGAGACCCAGTACTTC.

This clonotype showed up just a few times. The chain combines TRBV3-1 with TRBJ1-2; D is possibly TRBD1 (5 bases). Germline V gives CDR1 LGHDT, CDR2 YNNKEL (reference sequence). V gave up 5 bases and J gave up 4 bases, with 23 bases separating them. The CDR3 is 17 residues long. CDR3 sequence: CASSFDERGVGIYGYTF. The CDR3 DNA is TGTGCCAGCAGCTTCGACGAGAGGGGAGTAGGAATCTATGGCTACACCTTC.

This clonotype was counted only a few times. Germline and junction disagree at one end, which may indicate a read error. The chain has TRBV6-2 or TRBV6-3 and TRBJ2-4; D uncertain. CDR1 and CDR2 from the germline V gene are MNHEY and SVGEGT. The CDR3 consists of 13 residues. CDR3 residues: CASSSTSPIVHYF. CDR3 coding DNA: TGTGCCAGCAGTTCAACTTCACCCATCGTTCATTACTTC.

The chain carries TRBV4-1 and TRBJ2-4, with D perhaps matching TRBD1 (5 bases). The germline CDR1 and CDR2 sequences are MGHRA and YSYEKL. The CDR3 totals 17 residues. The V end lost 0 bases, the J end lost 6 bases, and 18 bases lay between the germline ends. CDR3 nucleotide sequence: TGCGCCAGCAGCCAAGATATGGACGTATTAAGGGGAAACATTCAGTACTTC. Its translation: CASSQDMDVLRGNIQYF.

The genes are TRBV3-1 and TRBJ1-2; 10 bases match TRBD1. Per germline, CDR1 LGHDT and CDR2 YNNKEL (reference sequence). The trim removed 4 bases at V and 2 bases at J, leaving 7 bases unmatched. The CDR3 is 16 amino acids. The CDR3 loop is CASSPGLGQGNYGYTF. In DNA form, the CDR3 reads TGTGCCAGCAGCCCCGGATTGGGACAGGGGAACTATGGCTACACCTTC.

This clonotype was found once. The CDR3 region has the DNA TGTGCCAGCTTTGGTTGGGGAGAGGATGCCGGGGAGCTGTTTTTT. This encodes CASFGWGEDAGELFF. V is TRBV5-5 and J is TRBJ2-2; D might be TRBD2 (5 bases). Trimming shortened V by 7 bases and J by 6 bases, and 19 bases separated the two germline ends. Per the germline V gene, CDR1 is SGHKS and CDR2 is YYEKEE (reference sequence). There are 15 residues in the CDR3. Filled out from reference TRBV5-5 and TRBJ2-2, the complete variable domain reads DAGVTQSPTHLIKTRGQQVTLRCSPISGHKSVSWYQQVLGQGPQFIFQYYEKEERGRGNFPDRFSARQFPNYSSELNVNALLLGDSALYLCASFGWGEDAGELFFGEGSRLTVL.

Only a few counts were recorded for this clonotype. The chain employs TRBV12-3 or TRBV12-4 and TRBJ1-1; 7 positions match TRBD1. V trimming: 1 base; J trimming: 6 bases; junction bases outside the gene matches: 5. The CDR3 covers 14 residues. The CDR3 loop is CASSLGGGVAEAFF. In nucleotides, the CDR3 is TGTGCCAGCAGTTTAGGAGGGGGCGTGGCTGAAGCTTTCTTT.